This record concerns one TCR beta chain sequence. This sample was included in a study of blood T cell repertoires in COVID-19. Looking at the study overall: Acute-phase and convalescent COVID-19 samples originated in the United States, Italy and Spain. Sample material is recorded as cDNA or gDNA derived from T cells, B-cell-depleted T cells, or PBMCs.

Source study methods: Estimation of nucleated cell counts was performed using reference gene primer amplification. Produced via immunoSEQ multiplex PCR; TCRdb's table is partial and in-frame only. V, J and clone size were drawn from that table, and D and trimming were deduced from the DNA. The sample contains 150,000 to 200,000 clones, roughly 87% of which appear only once. Between the trimmed V and J ends, which lost 5 bases and 3 bases, there was a span of 10 bases. This CDR3 region has 13 residues. CDR1 SGHTA and CDR2 FQGNSA come from the germline V gene. V is TRBV7-2 and J is TRBJ1-2; D possibly corresponds to TRBD1 (6 bases). The sequencing sample was made of peripheral blood. This receptor was taken from a woman between 45 and 65 years old with acute or convalescent COVID-19. The CDR3 region has the DNA TGTGCCAGCAGCGTCGGGACATACTATGGCTACACCTTC. This translates into CASSVGTYYGYTF.